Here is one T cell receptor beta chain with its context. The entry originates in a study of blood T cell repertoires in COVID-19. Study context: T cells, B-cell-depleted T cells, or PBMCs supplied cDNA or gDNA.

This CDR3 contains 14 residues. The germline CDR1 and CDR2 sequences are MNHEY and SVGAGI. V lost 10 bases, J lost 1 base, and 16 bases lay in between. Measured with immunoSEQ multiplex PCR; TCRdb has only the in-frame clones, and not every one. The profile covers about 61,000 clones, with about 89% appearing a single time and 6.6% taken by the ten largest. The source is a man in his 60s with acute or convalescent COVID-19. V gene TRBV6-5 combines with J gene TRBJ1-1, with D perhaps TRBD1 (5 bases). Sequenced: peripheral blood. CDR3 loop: CATNGGFGNTEAFF. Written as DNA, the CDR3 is TGTGCCACCAACGGGGGTTTCGGGAACACTGAAGCTTTCTTT.